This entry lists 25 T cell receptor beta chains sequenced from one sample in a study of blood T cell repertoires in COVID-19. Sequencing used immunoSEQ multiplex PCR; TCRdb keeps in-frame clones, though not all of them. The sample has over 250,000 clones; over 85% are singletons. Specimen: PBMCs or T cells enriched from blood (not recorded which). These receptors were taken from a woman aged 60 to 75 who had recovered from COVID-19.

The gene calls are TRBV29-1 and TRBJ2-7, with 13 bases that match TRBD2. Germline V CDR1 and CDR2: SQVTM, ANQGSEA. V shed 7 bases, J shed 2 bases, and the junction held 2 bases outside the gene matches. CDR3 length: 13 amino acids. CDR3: CSAGTSGTYEQYF. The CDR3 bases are TGCAGCGCTGGGACTAGCGGGACCTACGAGCAGTACTTC.

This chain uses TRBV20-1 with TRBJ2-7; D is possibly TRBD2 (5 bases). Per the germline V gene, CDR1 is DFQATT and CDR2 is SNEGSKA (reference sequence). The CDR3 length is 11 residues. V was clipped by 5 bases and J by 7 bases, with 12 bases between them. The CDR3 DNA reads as TGCAGTGCTTCGTTTTCGGGGGAGCAGTACTTC. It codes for CSASFSGEQYF.

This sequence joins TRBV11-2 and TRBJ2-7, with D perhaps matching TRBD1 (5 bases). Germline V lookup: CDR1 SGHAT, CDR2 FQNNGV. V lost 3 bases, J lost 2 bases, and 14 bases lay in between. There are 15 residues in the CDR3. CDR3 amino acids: CASSFGQGPTYEQYF. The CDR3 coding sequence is TGTGCCAGCAGCTTCGGGCAGGGTCCCACCTACGAGCAGTACTTC. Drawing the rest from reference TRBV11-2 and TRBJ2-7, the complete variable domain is EAGVAQSPRYKIIEKRQSVAFWCNPISGHATLYWYQQILGQGPKLLIQFQNNGVVDDSQLPKDRFSAERLKGVDSTLKIQPAKLEDSAVYLCASSFGQGPTYEQYFGPGTRLTVT.

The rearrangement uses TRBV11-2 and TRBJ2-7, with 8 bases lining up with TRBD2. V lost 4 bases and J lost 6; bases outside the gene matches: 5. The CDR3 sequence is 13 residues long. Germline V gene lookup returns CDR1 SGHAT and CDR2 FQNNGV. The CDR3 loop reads CASSSVTSAEQYF. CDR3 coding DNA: TGTGCCAGCAGCTCCGTGACTAGCGCCGAGCAGTACTTC. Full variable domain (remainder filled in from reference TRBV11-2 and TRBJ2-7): EAGVAQSPRYKIIEKRQSVAFWCNPISGHATLYWYQQILGQGPKLLIQFQNNGVVDDSQLPKDRFSAERLKGVDSTLKIQPAKLEDSAVYLCASSSVTSAEQYFGPGTRLTVT.

The CDR3 loop is CASPWGRDTGELFF. The CDR3 nucleotides read TGTGCCTCCCCTTGGGGGAGGGACACCGGGGAGCTGTTTTTT. The chain recombines TRBV6-5 with TRBJ2-2, with 7 nucleotides matching TRBD2. The CDR3 consists of 14 residues. Germline CDR1 reads MNHEY; CDR2 reads SVGAGI. V lost 11 bases and J lost 3; bases outside the gene matches: 9.

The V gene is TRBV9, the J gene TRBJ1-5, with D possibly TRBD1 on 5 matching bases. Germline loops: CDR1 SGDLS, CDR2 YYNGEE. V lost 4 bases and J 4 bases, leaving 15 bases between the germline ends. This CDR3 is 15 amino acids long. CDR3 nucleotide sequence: TGTGCCAGCAGCCTGGGGGGTTTGCAGAATCAGCCCCAGCATTTT. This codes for CASSLGGLQNQPQHF. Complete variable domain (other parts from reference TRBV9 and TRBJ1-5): DSGVTQTPKHLITATGQRVTLRCSPRSGDLSVYWYQQSLDQGLQFLIQYYNGEERAKGNILERFSAQQFPDLHSELNLSSLELGDSALYFCASSLGGLQNQPQHFGDGTRLSIL.

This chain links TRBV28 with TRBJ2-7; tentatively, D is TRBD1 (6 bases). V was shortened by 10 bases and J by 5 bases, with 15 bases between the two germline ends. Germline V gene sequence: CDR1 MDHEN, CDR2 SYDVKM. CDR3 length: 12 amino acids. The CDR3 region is CATQGSVDEQYF. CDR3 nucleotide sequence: TGTGCCACCCAGGGGAGCGTCGACGAGCAGTACTTC.

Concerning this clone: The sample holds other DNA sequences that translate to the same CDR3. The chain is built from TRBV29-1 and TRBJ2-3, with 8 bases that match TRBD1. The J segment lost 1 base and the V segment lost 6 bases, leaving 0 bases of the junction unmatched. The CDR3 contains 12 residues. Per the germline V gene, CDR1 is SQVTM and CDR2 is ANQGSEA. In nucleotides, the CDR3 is TGCAGCGTGGACAGGGGCACAGATACGCAGTATTTT. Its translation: CSVDRGTDTQYF.

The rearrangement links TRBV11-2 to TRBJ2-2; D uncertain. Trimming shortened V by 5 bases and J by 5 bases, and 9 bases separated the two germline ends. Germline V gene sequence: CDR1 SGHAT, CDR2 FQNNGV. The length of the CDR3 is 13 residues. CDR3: CASSHGPTGELFF. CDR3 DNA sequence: TGTGCCAGCAGCCATGGGCCTACCGGGGAGCTGTTTTTT.

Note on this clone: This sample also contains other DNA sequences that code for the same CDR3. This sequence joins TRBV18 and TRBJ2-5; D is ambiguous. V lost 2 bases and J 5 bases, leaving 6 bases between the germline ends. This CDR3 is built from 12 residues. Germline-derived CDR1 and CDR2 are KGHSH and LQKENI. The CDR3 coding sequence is TGTGCCAGCTCACCAGGTCAGGAGACCCAGTACTTC. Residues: CASSPGQETQYF.

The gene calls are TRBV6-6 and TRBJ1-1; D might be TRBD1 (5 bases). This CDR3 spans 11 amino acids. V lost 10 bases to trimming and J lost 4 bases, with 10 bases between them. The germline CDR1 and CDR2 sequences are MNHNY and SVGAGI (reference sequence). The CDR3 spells CATWGVTEAFF. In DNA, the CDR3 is TGTGCCACTTGGGGGGTCACTGAAGCTTTCTTT.

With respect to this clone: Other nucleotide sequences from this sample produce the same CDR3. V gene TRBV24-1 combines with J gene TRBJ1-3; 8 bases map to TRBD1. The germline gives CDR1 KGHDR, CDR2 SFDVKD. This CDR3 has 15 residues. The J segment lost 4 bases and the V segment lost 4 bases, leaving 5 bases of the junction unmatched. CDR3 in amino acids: CATSDPRGPGNTIYF. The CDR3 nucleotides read TGTGCCACCAGTGACCCCAGGGGGCCGGGAAACACCATATATTTT.

CDR3 region: CASTVAQNSPLHF. CDR3 bases: TGTGCCAGCACTGTCGCACAAAATTCACCCCTCCACTTT. The rearrangement uses TRBV11-2 and TRBJ1-6, with no clear D. The germline gives CDR1 SGHAT, CDR2 FQNNGV. This CDR3 region has 13 residues. Between the trimmed V and J ends, which lost 7 bases and 7 bases, there was a span of 11 bases.

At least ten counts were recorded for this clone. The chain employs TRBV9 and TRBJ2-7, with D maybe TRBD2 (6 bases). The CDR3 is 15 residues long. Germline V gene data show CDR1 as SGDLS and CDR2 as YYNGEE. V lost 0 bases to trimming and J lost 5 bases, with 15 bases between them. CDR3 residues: CASSVGGTPWDEQYF. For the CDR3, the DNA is TGTGCCAGCAGCGTAGGTGGGACTCCATGGGACGAGCAGTACTTC.

The CDR3 reads CATSDPGGAGEGYTF. CDR3 DNA: TGTGCCACCAGTGACCCTGGGGGGGCTGGAGAGGGCTACACCTTC. The chain combines TRBV24-1 with TRBJ1-2; a possible D gene is TRBD1 (6 bases). V was clipped by 4 bases and J by 8 bases, with 19 bases between them. Germline CDR1 KGHDR, CDR2 SFDVKD. This CDR3 region has 15 residues.

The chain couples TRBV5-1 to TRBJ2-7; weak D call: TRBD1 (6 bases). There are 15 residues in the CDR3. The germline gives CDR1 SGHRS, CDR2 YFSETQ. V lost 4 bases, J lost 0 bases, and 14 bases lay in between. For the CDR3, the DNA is TGCGCCAGCAGCCCACTGGACAGTCTCTCCTACGAGCAGTACTTC. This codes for CASSPLDSLSYEQYF.

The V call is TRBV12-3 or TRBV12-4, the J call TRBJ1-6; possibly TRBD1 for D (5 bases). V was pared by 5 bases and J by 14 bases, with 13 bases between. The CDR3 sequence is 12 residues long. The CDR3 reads CASSAQGGTLHF. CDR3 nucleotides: TGTGCCAGCAGTGCCCAGGGAGGTACCCTCCACTTT.

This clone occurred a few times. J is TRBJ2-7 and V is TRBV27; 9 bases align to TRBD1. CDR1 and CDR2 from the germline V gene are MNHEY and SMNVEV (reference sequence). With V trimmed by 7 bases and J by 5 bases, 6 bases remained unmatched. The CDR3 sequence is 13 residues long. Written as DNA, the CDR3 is TGTGCCAGCACTCGGACAGGGGAGGACGAGCAGTACTTC. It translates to CASTRTGEDEQYF.

The CDR3 DNA follows: TGTGCCAGCAGCTTGGCCGTGGCCGAGGCGAGGGGCTACACCTTC. This translates into CASSLAVAEARGYTF. The chain carries TRBV5-6 and TRBJ1-2; no definite D call. The germline gives CDR1 SGHDT, CDR2 YYEEEE. Trimming took 0 bases from V and 8 from J, leaving 17 bases between them. CDR3 size: 15 residues.

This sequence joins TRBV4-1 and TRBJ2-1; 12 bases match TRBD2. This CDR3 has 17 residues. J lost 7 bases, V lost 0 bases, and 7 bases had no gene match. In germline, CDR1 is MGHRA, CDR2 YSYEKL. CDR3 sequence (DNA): TGCGCCAGCAGCCAAGAGGTGGGGACTAGCGGGCGGAATGAGCAGTTCTTC. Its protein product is CASSQEVGTSGRNEQFF.

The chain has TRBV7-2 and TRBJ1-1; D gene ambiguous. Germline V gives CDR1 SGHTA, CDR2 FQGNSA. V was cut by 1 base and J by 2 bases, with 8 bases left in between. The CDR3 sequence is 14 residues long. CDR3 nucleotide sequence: TGTGCCAGCAGCTTAGAATCTATAAACACTGAAGCTTTCTTT. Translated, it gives CASSLESINTEAFF.

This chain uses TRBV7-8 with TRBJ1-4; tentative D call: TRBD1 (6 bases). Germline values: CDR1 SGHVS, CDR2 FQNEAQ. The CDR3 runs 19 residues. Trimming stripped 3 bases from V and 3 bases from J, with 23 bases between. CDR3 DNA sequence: TGTGCCAGCAGCTTCTTTCCGAGGACAGTCGGCTCTCCTAATGAAAAACTGTTTTTT. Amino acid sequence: CASSFFPRTVGSPNEKLFF.

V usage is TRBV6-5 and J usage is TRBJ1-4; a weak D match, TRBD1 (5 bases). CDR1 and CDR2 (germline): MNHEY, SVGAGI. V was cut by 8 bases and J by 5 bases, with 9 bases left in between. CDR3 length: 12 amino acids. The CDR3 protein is CASSRQNEKLFF. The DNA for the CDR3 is TGTGCCAGCTCCCGACAGAATGAAAAACTGTTTTTT.

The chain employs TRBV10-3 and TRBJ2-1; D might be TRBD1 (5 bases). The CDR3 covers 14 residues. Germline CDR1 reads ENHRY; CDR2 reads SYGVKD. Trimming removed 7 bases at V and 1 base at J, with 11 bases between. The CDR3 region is CAITPDKSYNEQFF. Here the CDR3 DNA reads TGTGCCATCACCCCGGACAAATCCTACAATGAGCAGTTCTTC.

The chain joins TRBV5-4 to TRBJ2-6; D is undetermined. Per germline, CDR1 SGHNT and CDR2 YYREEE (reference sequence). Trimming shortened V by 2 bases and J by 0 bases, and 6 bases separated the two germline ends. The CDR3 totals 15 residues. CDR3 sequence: CASSLQSSGANVLTF. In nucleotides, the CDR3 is TGTGCCAGCAGCTTACAGTCCTCTGGGGCCAACGTCCTGACTTTC.